Below, 2 T cell receptor beta chains from the same sample are listed, as sequenced in a study of T cells in Graves' hyperthyroidism and ophthalmopathy. Amplification yielded TCR beta CDR3 regions, with RNA transcripts as the source. HTBI primers were employed in a first-round RT-PCR of the TCR CDR3. TCRdb ran MiXCR on the multiplex PCR reads and lists one entry per CDR3 protein. The sample carries some 300,000 distinct CDR3 sequences, around 13% recorded once. Sequencing was done on a sample of blood. All receptors come from a woman aged 40 to 55 with Graves' hyperthyroidism.

This clonotype was seen only a few times. CDR3 nucleotide sequence: TGCGCCAGCAGCCGAAGGACAGGGAACACTGAAGCTTTCTTT. It encodes CASSRRTGNTEAFF. The chain carries TRBV4-1 and TRBJ1-1, with 7 bases fitting TRBD1. V shed 4 bases and J 1 base; nucleotides not matched to a gene: 3. Germline V gene data show CDR1 as MGHRA and CDR2 as YSYEKL. The CDR3 length is 14 residues.

This clonotype has ten or more counts. CDR3 protein: CASSLAGYTDTQYF. CDR3 nucleotides: TGTGCCAGCAGCTTAGCGGGTTATACAGATACGCAGTATTTT. This rearrangement joins TRBV7-6 to TRBJ2-3; D is unclear. CDR3 length: 14 amino acids. Germline CDR1 and CDR2: SGHVS and FNYEAQ. V lost 0 bases and J 3 bases, leaving 7 bases between the germline ends.